This TCR beta chain is from a study of a mutant IDH1 vaccine in newly diagnosed glioma (dated by TCRdb to about 2021). Concerning the study at large: Vaccination started 4-6 weeks after radiotherapy alone, or was given together with temozolomide cycles in the groups whose treatment included chemotherapy. Of the roughly 32 patients who were treated, around 62% were male and around 38% were female, and the mean age was roughly 40 years. Peripheral blood samples were drawn at six visits, namely V03 (baseline), V05, V07, V10, V12 and V13. Prior to enrollment, standard therapy consisting of radiotherapy alone, temozolomide alone, or radiochemotherapy with temozolomide had been administered to patients, with the combination being received by most patients. Longitudinal TCRB deep sequencing was done for about two dozen treated patients, wherever samples were available for exploratory analyses. The week-35 safety follow-up was designated visit V12, and the week-47 end of study was designated visit V13.

The library was generated by the immunoSEQ multiplex PCR assay. The hsTCRB Kit was used according to the manufacturer's protocol to amplify rearranged TCR beta chain sequences. An Illumina MiSeq was used to sequence the TCRB libraries. Under the source paper's analysis protocol: Demultiplexing, trimming and gene mapping were performed with the kit vendor's proprietary platform. The table comes from immuneACCESS by way of TCRdb, which keeps in-frame sequences with V and J called. Part of the clones is missing from these tables; in studies checked, under half for an unresolved V gene and the rest for unknown reasons. Clone size and V and J calls were adopted from that table, with D and trimming inferred from the DNA. For this sample the table gives fewer than 85,000 clones, of which approximately 75% were detected only once. Of the sample, approximately 5% is held by the ten largest clones. Points the paper makes about the study in general: Immune responses induced by the vaccine were seen in roughly 95% of patients across multiple MHC alleles. PBMC samples for TCRB deep sequencing were selected based on availability. Changes in the top peripheral T cell clonotypes picked up by TCRB sequencing did not appear to be linked to pseudoprogression. It was noted by the authors that analyses of patient blood samples could not be reproduced owing to sample limitations.

Taken with the paper, the label for time point translates to: week 47, end of study. Each vaccine dose, consisting of 300 ug of a 20-mer mutant IDH1 peptide in Montanide, was administered subcutaneously with topical imiquimod. Patients were given eight vaccinations, in weeks 1, 3, 5, 7, 11, 15, 19 and 23, which matched visits V03 through V10. All donors had newly diagnosed IDH1-mutant astrocytomas of WHO grade 3 or 4 that showed loss of nuclear ATRX. The samples were drawn from NOA16, a multicentre, single-arm, open-label phase I trial in Germany that tested a mutant IDH1 peptide vaccine in humans for the first time. The DNeasy Blood and Tissue Kit was used to extract genomic DNA from EDTA blood for TCRB sequencing. There are 14 amino acids in the CDR3, from cysteine to phenylalanine inclusive. The entry retains the CDR3 DNA only, 42 bases that are in frame from base 1. CDR1 and CDR2 (SGHTA, FQGNSA) derive from the germline V gene. V was cut back by 4 bases and J by 7 bases, leaving a gap of 13 bases between them.

In the case of this clone: There is no known antigen for this receptor. Nothing much larger sits one base from this clone, and base qualities are not available.

Source: PBMCs, taken from a glioma patient whose treatment included an IDH1 peptide vaccine. This chain joins TRBV7-2 to TRBJ1-4; the D region possibly corresponds to TRBD1 (5 bases align). The clonotype originates from a man in his forties with glioma. The DNA sequence is TGTGCCAGCAGCTACGGGACGGGAAGTGAAAAACTGTTTTTT. Protein translation: CASSYGTGSEKLFF.